This TCR beta chain was documented in a study of blood T cell repertoires in COVID-19. About the research overall: COVID-19 samples, acute and convalescent, were from the United States, Italy and Spain. In each case, the material was cDNA or gDNA derived from T cells, B-cell-depleted T cells, or PBMCs.

This clone was counted a few times. Original methodology: Reference gene primer amplification in the assay estimated nucleated cell counts. Sequencing was performed with immunoSEQ multiplex PCR; in TCRdb, only in-frame clones are kept and a portion is missing. The V and J calls and clone size were taken over from that table, and D and trimming were inferred from the DNA. The table has roughly 100,000 clones, about 86% seen once. V lost 4 bases and J lost 0; bases outside the gene matches: 15. Germline CDR1 is LGHNA and CDR2 is YSLEER. The CDR3 sequence is 19 residues long. The sample taken for sequencing was peripheral blood. This chain uses TRBV4-3 with TRBJ1-1; 9 positions agree with TRBD1. This clonotype was obtained from a man of 80 years or more with acute or convalescent COVID-19. CDR3 region: CASSPQGSTGGKVNTEAFF. Written as DNA, the CDR3 is TGCGCCAGCAGCCCCCAAGGGTCGACAGGGGGAAAGGTGAACACTGAAGCTTTCTTT.